Below are 9 T cell receptor beta chains sequenced from a single sample in a study of CD8 T cells in Susac syndrome. After extraction with the RNeasy kit, roughly 0.5 to 1 ug of the RNA was reverse transcribed using random hexamers. One entry per CDR3 protein results from TCRdb running MiXCR on the immunoSEQ multiplex PCR reads. The table lists some 400,000 distinct CDR3 sequences, approximately 85% of them singletons, with more than 0.09% in the top ten. Sequenced sample: CD8+ T cells from PBMCs. The receptors originated from a human donor with multiple sclerosis.

The CDR3 nucleotides are TGTGCCAGCAGGGGGGGGATCCAGCAGTTCTTC. The encoded protein is CASRGGIQQFF. This chain connects TRBV6-5 to TRBJ2-1; 7 nucleotides line up with TRBD2. Germline V gene sequence: CDR1 MNHEY, CDR2 SVGAGI. V shed 6 bases and J 11 bases; nucleotides not matched to a gene: 4. There are 11 residues in the CDR3.

Comments on this clonotype: One end of the junction fails to match germline, which may point to a read error. The chain joins TRBV5-1 to TRBJ2-1; TRBD1 agrees at 7 bases. The CDR3 sequence is 16 residues long. The germline gives CDR1 SGHRS, CDR2 YFSETQ. The chain's CDR3 is CASSLPSGTEYNEQFF. CDR3 nucleotides: TGCGCCAGCAGCTTGCCCTCCGGGACAGAATACAATGAGCAATTCTTC.

This clonotype was seen only a few times. The chain carries TRBV14 and TRBJ2-3, with D uncertain. Germline V CDR1 and CDR2: SGHDN, FVKESK. Deletions cut 1 base from V and 0 bases from J, with 8 bases between. The CDR3 runs to 15 residues. As DNA, the CDR3 is TGTGCCAGCAGCCAAGGGGCGGCTAGCACAGATACGCAGTATTTT. Translating it yields CASSQGAASTDTQYF.

This sequence joins TRBV30 and TRBJ1-1; possibly TRBD1 for D (5 bases). The CDR3 runs to 13 residues. Germline CDR1 and CDR2: GTSNPN and SVGIG (reference sequence). Trimming removed 0 bases from V and 6 bases from J, with 11 bases in between. The CDR3 loop is CAWSVWQGAEAFF. CDR3 sequence (DNA): TGTGCCTGGAGTGTTTGGCAGGGAGCTGAAGCTTTCTTT.

This chain links TRBV6-5 with TRBJ1-2; TRBD1 matches 7 bases. The germline V gene encodes CDR1 MNHEY and CDR2 SVGAGI. J was trimmed by 3 bases and V by 4 bases; bases with no gene match: 2. CDR3 length: 13 amino acids. The chain's CDR3 is CASSFQGDYGYTF. The CDR3 DNA follows: TGTGCCAGCAGTTTCCAGGGGGACTATGGCTACACCTTC.

The chain employs TRBV5-6 and TRBJ2-1; 13 bases agree with TRBD2. The CDR3 loop spans 16 amino acids. Trimming took 3 bases from V and 5 from J; bases not matched to a gene: 5. CDR1 is SGHDT and CDR2 is YYEEEE in the germline V gene. The CDR3 loop reads CASSWELAGGNNEQFF. The CDR3 DNA follows: TGTGCCAGCAGCTGGGAACTAGCGGGGGGGAACAATGAGCAGTTCTTC.

V gene TRBV7-9 combines with J gene TRBJ1-1; D possibly corresponds to TRBD1 (6 bases). CDR3 length equals 15 residues. V gave up 5 bases and J gave up 4 bases, with 17 bases separating them. Germline assignment: CDR1 SEHNR and CDR2 FQNEAQ (reference sequence). The CDR3, as DNA: TGTGCCAGCAGCAACGACCAGGACAGTACCACTGAAGCTTTCTTT. Its translation is CASSNDQDSTTEAFF.

CDR3 sequence reads: CSVGAGYEQYF. The CDR3 region has the DNA TGCAGCGTTGGGGCAGGGTACGAGCAGTACTTC. The genes are TRBV29-1 and TRBJ2-7, with D possibly matching TRBD1 (5 bases). The CDR3 length is 11 residues. The V gene lost 4 bases and the J gene lost 4 bases, with 8 bases spanning the gap. Germline V gives CDR1 SQVTM, CDR2 ANQGSEA.

The table lists this clonotype with a count of one. This chain joins TRBV9 and TRBJ2-7; D call uncertain. The CDR3 extends over 16 amino acids. Germline CDR1 and CDR2: SGDLS and YYNGEE. Trimming removed 3 bases at V and 2 bases at J, with 18 bases between. CDR3 nucleotide sequence: TGTGCCAGCAGCGCCGGAGTGGGCGTTCGGGCCTACGAGCAGTACTTC. Protein: CASSAGVGVRAYEQYF.